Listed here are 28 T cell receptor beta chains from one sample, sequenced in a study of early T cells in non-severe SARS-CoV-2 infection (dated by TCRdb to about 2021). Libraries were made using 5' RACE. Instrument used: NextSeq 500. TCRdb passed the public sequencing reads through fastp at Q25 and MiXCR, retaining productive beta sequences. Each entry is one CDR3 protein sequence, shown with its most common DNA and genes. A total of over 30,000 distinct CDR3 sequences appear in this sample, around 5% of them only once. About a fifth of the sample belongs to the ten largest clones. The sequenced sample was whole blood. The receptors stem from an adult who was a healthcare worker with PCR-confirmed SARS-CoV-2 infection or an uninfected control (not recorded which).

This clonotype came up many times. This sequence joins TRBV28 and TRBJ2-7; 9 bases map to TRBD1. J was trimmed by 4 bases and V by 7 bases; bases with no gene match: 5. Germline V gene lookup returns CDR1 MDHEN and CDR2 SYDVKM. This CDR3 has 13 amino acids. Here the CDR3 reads CASKGTGLYEQYF. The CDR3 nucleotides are TGTGCCAGCAAGGGGACAGGGTTATACGAGCAGTACTTC. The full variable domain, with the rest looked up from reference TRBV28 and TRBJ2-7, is DVKVTQSSRYLVKRTGEKVFLECVQDMDHENMFWYRQDPGLGLRLIYFSYDVKMKEKGDIPEGYSVSREKKERFSLILESASTNQTSMYLCASKGTGLYEQYFGPGTRLTVT.

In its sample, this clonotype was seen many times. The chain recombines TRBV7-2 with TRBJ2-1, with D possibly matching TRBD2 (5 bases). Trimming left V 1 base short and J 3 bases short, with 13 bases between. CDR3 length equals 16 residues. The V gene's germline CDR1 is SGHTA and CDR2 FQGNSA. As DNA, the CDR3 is TGTGCCAGCAGCTTAGAGGCGGGTCCCCTCTACAATGAGCAGTTCTTC. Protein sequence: CASSLEAGPLYNEQFF. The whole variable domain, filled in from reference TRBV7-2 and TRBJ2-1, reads GAGVSQSPSNKVTEKGKDVELRCDPISGHTALYWYRQSLGQGLEFLIYFQGNSAPDKSGLPSDRFSAERTGGSVSTLTIQRTQQEDSAVYLCASSLEAGPLYNEQFFGPGTRLTVL.

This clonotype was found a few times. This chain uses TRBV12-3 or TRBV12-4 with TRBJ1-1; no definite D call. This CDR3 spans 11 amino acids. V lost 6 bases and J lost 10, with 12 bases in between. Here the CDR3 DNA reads TGTGCCAGCAGAGGTTATCTAGGAGCTTTCTTT. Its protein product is CASRGYLGAFF.

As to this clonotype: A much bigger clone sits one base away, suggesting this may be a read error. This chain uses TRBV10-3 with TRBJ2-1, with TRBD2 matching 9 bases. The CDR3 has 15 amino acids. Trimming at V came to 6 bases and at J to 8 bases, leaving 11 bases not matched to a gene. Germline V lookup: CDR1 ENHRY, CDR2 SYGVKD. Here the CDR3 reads CAIRDSSGTHDEQFF. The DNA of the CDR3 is TGTGCCATCAGGGACTCTAGCGGGACCCACGATGAGCAGTTCTTC.

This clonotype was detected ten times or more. The CDR3 nucleotides read TGTGCTAGTGGTTCTGGACAGGGCAATGAGCAGTTCTTC. Translation: CASGSGQGNEQFF. The gene calls are TRBV12-5 and TRBJ2-1; 8 bases match TRBD1. This CDR3 region has 13 residues. The germline V gene has CDR1 LGHNT and CDR2 FRNRAP. The V and J ends lost 4 bases and 6 bases, in that order; junction bases with no gene match: 2.

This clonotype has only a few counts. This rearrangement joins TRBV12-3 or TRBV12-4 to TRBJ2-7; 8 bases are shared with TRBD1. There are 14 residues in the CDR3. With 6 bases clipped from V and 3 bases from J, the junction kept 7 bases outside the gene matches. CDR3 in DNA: TGTGCCAGCAGCTTTGGACAGGGCGGCTACGAGCAGTACTTC. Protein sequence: CASSFGQGGYEQYF.

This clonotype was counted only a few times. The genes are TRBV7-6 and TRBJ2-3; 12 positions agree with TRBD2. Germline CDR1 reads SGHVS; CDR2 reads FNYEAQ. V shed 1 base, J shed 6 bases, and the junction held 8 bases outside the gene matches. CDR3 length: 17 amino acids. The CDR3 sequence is CASSLGASGGAVDTQYF. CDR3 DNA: TGTGCCAGCAGCTTAGGTGCTAGCGGGGGGGCCGTGGATACGCAGTATTTT.

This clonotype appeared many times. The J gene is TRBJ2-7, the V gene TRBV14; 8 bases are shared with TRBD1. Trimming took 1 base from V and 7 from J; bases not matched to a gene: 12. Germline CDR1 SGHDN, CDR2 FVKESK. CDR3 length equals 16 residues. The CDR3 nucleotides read TGTGCCAGCAGCCAAGGAGTTGGGCAGGGGGCTTTGGAGCAGTACTTC. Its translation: CASSQGVGQGALEQYF.

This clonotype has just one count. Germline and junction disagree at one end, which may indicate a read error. CDR3 amino acids: CASSLDSGQGNNGYTF. The DNA of the CDR3 is TGTGCCAGCAGCCTAGATAGCGGACAGGGTAACAATGGCTACACCTTC. The V call is TRBV5-4, the J call TRBJ1-2; 8 bases line up with TRBD1. This CDR3 is 16 amino acids long. The V gene's germline CDR1 is SGHNT and CDR2 YYREEE (reference sequence).

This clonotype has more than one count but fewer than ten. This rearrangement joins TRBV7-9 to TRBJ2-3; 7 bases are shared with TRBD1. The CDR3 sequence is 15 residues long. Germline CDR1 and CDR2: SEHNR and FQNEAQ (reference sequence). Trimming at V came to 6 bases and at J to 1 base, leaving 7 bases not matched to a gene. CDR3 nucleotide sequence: TGTGCCAGCAGGCCACAGGGGCCAGGCACAGATACGCAGTATTTT. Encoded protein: CASRPQGPGTDTQYF.

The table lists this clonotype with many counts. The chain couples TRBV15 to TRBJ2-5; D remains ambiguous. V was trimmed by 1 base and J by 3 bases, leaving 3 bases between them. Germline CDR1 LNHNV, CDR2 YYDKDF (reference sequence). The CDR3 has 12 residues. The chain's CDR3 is CATSRAKETQYF. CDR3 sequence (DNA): TGTGCCACCAGCAGAGCCAAAGAGACCCAGTACTTC. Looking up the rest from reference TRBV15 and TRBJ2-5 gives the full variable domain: DAMVIQNPRYQVTQFGKPVTLSCSQTLNHNVMYWYQQKSSQAPKLLFHYYDKDFNNEADTPDNFQSRRPNTSFCFLDIRSPGLGDTAMYLCATSRAKETQYFGPGTRLLVL.

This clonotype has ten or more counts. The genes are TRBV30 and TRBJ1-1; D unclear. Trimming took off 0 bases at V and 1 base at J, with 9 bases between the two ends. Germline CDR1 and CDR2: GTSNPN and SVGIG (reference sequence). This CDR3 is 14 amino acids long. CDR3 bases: TGTGCCTGGAGTGTTTTAAGTTGGAACACTGAAGCTTTCTTT. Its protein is CAWSVLSWNTEAFF.

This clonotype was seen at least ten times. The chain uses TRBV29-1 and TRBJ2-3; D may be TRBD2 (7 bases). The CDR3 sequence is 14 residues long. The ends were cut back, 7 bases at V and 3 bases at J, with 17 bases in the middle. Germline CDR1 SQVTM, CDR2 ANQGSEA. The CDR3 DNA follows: TGCAGCGCCGATAGGGGGGGGAGAACAGATACGCAGTATTTT. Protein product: CSADRGGRTDTQYF.

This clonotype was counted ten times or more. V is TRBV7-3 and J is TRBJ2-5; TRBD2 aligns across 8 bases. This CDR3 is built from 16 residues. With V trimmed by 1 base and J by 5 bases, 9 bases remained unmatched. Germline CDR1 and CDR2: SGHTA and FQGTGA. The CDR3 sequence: CASSLNAAGGLETQYF. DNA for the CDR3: TGTGCCAGCAGCTTAAATGCGGCGGGGGGCCTCGAGACCCAGTACTTC.

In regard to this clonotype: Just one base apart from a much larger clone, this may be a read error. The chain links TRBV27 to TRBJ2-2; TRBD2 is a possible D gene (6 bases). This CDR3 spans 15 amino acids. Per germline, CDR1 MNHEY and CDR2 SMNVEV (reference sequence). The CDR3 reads CASSIRGTNTGGLFF. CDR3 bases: TGTGCCAGCAGTATCCGGGGGACGAACACCGGGGGGCTGTTTTTT.

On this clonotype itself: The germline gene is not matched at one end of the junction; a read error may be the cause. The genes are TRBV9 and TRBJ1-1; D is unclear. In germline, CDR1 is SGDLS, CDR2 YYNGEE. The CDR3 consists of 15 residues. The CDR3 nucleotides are TGTGCCAGCAGCCCCACCCCCACGATGTACACTGAAGCCTTCTTT. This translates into CASSPTPTMYTEAFF.

This CDR3 reads CASSWGSGANEQFF. For the CDR3, the DNA is TGTGCCAGCAGCTGGGGATCGGGGGCCAATGAGCAGTTCTTC. The chain joins TRBV7-9 to TRBJ2-1; D tentatively fits TRBD1 or TRBD2 (6 bases each). Germline V gene data show CDR1 as SEHNR and CDR2 as FQNEAQ (reference sequence). This CDR3 comprises 14 residues. The V end lost 4 bases, the J end lost 6 bases, and 13 bases lay between the germline ends.

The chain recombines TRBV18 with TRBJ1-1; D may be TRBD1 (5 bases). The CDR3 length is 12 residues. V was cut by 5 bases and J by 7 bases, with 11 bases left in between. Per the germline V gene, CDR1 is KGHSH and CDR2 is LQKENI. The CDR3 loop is CASSATALEAFF. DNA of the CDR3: TGTGCCAGCTCAGCGACAGCACTTGAAGCTTTCTTT. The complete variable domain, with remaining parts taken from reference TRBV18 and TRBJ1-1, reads NAGVMQNPRHLVRRRGQEARLRCSPMKGHSHVYWYRQLPEEGLKFMVYLQKENIIDESGMPKERFSAEFPKEGPSILRIQQVVRGDSAAYFCASSATALEAFFGQGTRLTVV.

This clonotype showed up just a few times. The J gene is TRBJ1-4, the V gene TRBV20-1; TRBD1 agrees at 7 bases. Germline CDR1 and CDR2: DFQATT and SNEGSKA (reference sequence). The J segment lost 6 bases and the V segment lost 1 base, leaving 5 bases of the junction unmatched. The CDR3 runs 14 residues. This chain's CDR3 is CSARGGRGYEKLFF. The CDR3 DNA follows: TGCAGTGCTAGAGGGGGCAGGGGGTATGAAAAACTGTTTTTT.

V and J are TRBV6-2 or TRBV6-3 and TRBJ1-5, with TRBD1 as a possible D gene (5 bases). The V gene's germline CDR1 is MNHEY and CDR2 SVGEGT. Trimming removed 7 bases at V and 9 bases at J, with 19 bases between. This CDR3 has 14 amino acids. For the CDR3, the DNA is TGTGCCAGCACCCCCGGGGGTCCTCGGCGGCCCCAGCATTTT. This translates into CASTPGGPRRPQHF.

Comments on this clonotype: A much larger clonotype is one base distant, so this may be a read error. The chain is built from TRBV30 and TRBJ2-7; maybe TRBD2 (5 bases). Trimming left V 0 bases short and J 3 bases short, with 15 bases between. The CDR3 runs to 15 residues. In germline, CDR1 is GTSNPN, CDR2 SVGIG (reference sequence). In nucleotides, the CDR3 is TGTGCCTGGAGTGTCGGTGTGGGAGTCATCTACGAGCAGTACTTC. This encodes CAWSVGVGVIYEQYF.

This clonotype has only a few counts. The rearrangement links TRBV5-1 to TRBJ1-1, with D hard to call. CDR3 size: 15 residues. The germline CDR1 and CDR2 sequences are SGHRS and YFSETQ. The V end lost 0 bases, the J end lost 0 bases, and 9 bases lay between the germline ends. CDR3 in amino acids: CASSLGQPMNTEAFF. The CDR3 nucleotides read TGCGCCAGCAGCTTGGGACAACCCATGAACACTGAAGCTTTCTTT.

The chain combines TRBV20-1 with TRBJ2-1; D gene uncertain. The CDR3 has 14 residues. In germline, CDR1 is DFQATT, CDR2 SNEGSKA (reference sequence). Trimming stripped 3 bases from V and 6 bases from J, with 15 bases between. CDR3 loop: CSASHGPLGNEQFF. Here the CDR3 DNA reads TGCAGTGCTAGCCACGGACCACTGGGCAATGAGCAGTTCTTC.

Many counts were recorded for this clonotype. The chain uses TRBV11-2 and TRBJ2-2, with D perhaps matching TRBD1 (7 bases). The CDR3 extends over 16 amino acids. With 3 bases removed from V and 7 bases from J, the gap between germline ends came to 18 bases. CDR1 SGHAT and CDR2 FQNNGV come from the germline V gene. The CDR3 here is CASSFRTAQGGGELFF. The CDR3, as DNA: TGTGCCAGCAGCTTTAGGACCGCTCAGGGGGGCGGGGAGCTGTTTTTT.

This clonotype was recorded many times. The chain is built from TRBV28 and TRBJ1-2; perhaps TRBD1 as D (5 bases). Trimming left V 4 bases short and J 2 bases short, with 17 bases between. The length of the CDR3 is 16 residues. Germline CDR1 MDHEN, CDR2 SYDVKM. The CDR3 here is CASSSSSLGDNYGYTF. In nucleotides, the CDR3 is TGTGCCAGCAGTTCCAGCTCACTCGGGGACAACTATGGCTACACCTTC.

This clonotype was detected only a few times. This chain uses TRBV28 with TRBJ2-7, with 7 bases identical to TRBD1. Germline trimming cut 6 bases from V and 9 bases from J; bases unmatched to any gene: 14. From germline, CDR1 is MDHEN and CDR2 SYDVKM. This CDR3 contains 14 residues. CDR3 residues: CASSESDRVRGQYF. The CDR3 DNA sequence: TGTGCCAGCAGCGAAAGTGACAGGGTGCGTGGGCAGTACTTC.

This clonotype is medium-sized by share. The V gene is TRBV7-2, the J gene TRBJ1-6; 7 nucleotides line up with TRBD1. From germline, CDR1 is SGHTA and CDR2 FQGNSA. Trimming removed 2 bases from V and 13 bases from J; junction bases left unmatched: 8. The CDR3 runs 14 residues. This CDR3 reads CASSLTGQDNPLHF. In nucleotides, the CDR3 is TGTGCCAGCAGCTTAACCGGACAGGACAATCCCCTCCACTTT.

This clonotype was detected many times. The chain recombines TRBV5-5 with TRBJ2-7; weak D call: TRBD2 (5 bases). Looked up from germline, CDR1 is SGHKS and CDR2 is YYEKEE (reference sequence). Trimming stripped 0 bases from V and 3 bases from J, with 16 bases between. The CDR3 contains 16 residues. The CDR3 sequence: CASSLAGGGPGYEQYF. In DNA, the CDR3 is TGTGCCAGCAGCTTGGCAGGTGGCGGGCCCGGCTACGAGCAGTACTTC. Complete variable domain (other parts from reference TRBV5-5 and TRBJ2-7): DAGVTQSPTHLIKTRGQQVTLRCSPISGHKSVSWYQQVLGQGPQFIFQYYEKEERGRGNFPDRFSARQFPNYSSELNVNALLLGDSALYLCASSLAGGGPGYEQYFGPGTRLTVT.